This T cell receptor (beta chain) was observed in a study of blood T cell repertoires in COVID-19. Here immunoSEQ multiplex PCR was the method, and the copy in TCRdb shows in-frame clones only, minus some. Among hundreds of thousands of clones listed, 89% were seen once. The receptor was isolated from a man younger than 30 with COVID-19, enrolled during active disease. Sequenced sample: peripheral blood.

The CDR3 nucleotides read TGTGCCAGCTCACCACCTTTGGGGGACAACGAGCAGTACTTC. It specifies CASSPPLGDNEQYF. V gene TRBV18 combines with J gene TRBJ2-7; D is perhaps TRBD1 (6 bases). V was trimmed by 0 bases and J by 5 bases, leaving 11 bases between them. This CDR3 contains 14 residues. Per the germline V gene, CDR1 is KGHSH and CDR2 is LQKENI.